Listed here are 5 T cell receptor beta chains from one sample, sequenced in a study of blood T cell repertoires in COVID-19. Assay: immunoSEQ multiplex PCR; the TCRdb copy retains only in-frame clones and omits some. Of approximately 99,000 clones listed, over 75% were seen once; the top ten hold 20%. Specimen: peripheral blood. These receptors came from a human donor in a cohort sampled during active COVID-19.

About this clone: The same CDR3 is also encoded by other DNA sequences in this sample. The gene calls are TRBV10-3 and TRBJ1-5; D unresolved. V lost 0 bases, J lost 6 bases, and 6 bases lay in between. The CDR3 is made up of 13 amino acids. Germline CDR1 reads ENHRY; CDR2 reads SYGVKD. CDR3 sequence reads: CAISESRGQPQHF. The CDR3 DNA reads as TGTGCCATCAGTGAGTCACGGGGTCAGCCCCAGCATTTT.

The chain combines TRBV6-5 with TRBJ2-3, with 14 positions matching TRBD2. Trimming removed 8 bases from V and 2 bases from J; junction bases left unmatched: 3. This CDR3 has 15 residues. Germline V CDR1 and CDR2: MNHEY, SVGAGI. The CDR3 loop reads CASQGLAGATDTQYF. As DNA, the CDR3 is TGTGCCAGCCAGGGACTAGCGGGAGCCACAGATACGCAGTATTTT.

DNA of the CDR3: TGTGCCAGCTCACCACCCTGCACCACGGGCCAGGGGGTCGGGGAGCTGTTTTTT. It codes for CASSPPCTTGQGVGELFF. This sequence joins TRBV18 and TRBJ2-2; 7 nucleotides match TRBD1. Per germline, CDR1 KGHSH and CDR2 LQKENI. V shed 0 bases and J 7 bases; nucleotides not matched to a gene: 14. The CDR3 runs to 18 residues.

V usage is TRBV11-2 and J usage is TRBJ2-5; the match to TRBD2 covers 8 bases. The CDR3 consists of 16 residues. Germline-derived CDR1 and CDR2 are SGHAT and FQNNGV. Germline trimming cut 1 base from V and 1 base from J; bases unmatched to any gene: 5. Here the CDR3 reads CASSLVSGGRQETQYF. The CDR3 DNA follows: TGTGCCAGCAGCTTAGTATCGGGGGGGCGCCAAGAGACCCAGTACTTC.

The chain is built from TRBV6-5 and TRBJ1-1, with 7 bases aligning to TRBD1. Germline V lookup: CDR1 MNHEY, CDR2 SVGAGI. There are 15 residues in the CDR3. Losses at the gene ends were 7 bases for V and 5 bases for J; bases not matched to a gene: 13. The CDR3 region has the DNA TGTGCCAGCATTGGGTCACGACAGGGTTTAACTGAAGCTTTCTTT. Amino acid sequence: CASIGSRQGLTEAFF.